This T cell receptor beta chain is drawn from a study of response to subunit inactivated influenza vaccine. V was clipped by 4 bases and J by 2 bases, with 16 bases between them. This CDR3 comprises 15 residues. Germline CDR1 reads SGHRS; CDR2 reads YFSETQ. Each CDR3 protein gets one entry after TCRdb re-called the RT-PCR reads with MiXCR. The data show under 500,000 distinct CDR3 sequences, 9.5% to 12% seen once. This clonotype was seen a handful of times. The J gene is TRBJ2-7, the V gene TRBV5-1; possibly TRBD1 or TRBD2 for D (5 bases each). The TCR sequence derives from a man aged 50 or older who received an inactivated influenza vaccine. This specimen was PBMCs from blood, taken about 40 days after vaccination. This chain's CDR3 is CASSPGTAGTYEQYF. In DNA form, the CDR3 reads TGCGCCAGCAGCCCGGGGACCGCAGGAACCTACGAGCAGTACTTC.